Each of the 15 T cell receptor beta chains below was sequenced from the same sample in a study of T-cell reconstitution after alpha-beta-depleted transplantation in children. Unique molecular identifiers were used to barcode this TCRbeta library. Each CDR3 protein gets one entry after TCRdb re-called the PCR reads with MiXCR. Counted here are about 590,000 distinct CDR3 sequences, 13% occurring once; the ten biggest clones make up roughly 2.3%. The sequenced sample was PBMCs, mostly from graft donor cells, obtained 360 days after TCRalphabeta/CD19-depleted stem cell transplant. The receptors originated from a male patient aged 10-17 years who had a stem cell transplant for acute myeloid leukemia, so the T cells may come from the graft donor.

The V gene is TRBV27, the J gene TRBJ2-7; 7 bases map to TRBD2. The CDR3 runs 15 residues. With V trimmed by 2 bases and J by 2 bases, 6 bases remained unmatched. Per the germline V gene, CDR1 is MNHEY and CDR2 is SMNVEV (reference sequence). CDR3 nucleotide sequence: TGTGCCAGCAGTTTAGCGGGAGAACGGCCCTACGAGCAGTACTTC. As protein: CASSLAGERPYEQYF.

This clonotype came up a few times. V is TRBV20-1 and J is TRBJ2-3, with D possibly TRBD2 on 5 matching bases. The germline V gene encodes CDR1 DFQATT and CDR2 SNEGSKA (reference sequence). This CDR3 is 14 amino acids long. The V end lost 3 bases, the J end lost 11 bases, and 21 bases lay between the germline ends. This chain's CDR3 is CSARSASPSQQQYF. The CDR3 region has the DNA TGCAGTGCTAGGTCGGCTAGCCCTAGCCAACAGCAGTATTTT.

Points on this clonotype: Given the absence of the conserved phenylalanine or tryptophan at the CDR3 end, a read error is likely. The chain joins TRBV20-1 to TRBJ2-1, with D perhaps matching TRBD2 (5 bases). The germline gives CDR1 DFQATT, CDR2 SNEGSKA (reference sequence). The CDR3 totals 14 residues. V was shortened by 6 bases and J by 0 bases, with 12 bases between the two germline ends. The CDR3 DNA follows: TGCAGTGCCCCGGGGTCGAGCTCCTACAATGAGCAGTTCATC. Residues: CSAPGSSSYNEQFI.

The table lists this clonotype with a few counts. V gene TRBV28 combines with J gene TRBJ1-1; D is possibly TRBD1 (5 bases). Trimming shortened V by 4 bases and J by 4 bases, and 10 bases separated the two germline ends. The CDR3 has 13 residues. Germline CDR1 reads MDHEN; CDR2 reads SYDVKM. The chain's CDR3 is CASSSRVPTEAFF. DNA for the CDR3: TGTGCCAGCAGTTCCAGGGTCCCCACTGAAGCTTTCTTT.

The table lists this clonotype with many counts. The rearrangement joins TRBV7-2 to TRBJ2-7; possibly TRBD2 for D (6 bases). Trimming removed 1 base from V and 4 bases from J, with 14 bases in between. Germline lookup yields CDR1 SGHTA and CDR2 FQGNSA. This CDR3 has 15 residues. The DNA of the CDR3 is TGTGCCAGCAGCTTAGGCGGGTTGGGAGGTTACGAGCAGTACTTC. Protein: CASSLGGLGGYEQYF.

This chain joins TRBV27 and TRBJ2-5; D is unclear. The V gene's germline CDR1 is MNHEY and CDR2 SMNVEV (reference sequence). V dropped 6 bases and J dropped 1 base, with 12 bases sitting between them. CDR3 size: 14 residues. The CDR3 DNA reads TGTGCCAGCAGACCAACAGCGCGCCAAGAGACCCAGTACTTC. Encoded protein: CASRPTARQETQYF.

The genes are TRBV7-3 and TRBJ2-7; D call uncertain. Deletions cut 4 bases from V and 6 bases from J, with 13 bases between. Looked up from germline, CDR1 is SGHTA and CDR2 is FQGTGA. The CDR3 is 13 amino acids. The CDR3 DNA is TGTGCCAGCAGCTACTCTCCTGAGTTCGAGCAGTACTTC. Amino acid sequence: CASSYSPEFEQYF.

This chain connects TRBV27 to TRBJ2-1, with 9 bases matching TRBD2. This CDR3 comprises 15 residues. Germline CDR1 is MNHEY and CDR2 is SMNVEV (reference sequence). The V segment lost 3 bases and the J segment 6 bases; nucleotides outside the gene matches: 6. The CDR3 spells CASSFGLAGLNEQFF. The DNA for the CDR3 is TGTGCCAGCAGTTTTGGGCTAGCGGGACTCAATGAGCAGTTCTTC.

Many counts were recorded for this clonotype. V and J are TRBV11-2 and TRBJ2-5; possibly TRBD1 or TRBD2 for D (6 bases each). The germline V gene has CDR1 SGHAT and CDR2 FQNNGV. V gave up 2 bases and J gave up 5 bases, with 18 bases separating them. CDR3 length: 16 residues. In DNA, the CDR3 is TGTGCCAGCAGCTTACCCTCCGGACGGGGGCGGGAGACCCAGTACTTC. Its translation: CASSLPSGRGRETQYF.

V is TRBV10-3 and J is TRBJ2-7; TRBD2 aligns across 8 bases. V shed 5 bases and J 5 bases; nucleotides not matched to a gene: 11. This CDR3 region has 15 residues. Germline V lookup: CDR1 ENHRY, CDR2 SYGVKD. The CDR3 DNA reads TGTGCCATCAGTCCTCGGGGGGGAGCAAGTCACGAGCAGTACTTC. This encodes CAISPRGGASHEQYF.

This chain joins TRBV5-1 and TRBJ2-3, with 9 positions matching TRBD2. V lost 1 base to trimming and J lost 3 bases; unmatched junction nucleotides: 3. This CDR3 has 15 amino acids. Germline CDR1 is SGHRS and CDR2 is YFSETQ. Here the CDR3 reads CASSLSAGGTDTQYF. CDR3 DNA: TGCGCCAGCAGCTTGTCGGCGGGAGGGACAGATACGCAGTATTTT.

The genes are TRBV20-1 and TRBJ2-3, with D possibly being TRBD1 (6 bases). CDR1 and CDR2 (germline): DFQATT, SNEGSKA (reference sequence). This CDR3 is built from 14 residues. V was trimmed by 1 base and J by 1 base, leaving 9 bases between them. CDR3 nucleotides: TGCAGTGCTAGAGTTCCAGGGGGCACAGATACGCAGTATTTT. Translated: CSARVPGGTDTQYF.

The DNA of the CDR3 is TGTGCCAGCAGCTTAGCTGTTAGAGCTTTCTTT. Protein product: CASSLAVRAFF. The chain employs TRBV7-2 and TRBJ1-1; no clear D. The CDR3 is 11 residues long. Looked up from germline, CDR1 is SGHTA and CDR2 is FQGNSA. V was shortened by 0 bases and J by 10 bases, with 6 bases between the two germline ends.

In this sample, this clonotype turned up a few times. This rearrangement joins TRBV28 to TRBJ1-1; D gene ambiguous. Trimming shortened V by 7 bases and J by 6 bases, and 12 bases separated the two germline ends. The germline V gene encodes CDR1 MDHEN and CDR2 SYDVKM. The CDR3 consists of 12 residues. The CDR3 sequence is CASTLGGSEAFF. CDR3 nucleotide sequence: TGTGCCAGCACCCTCGGAGGGTCTGAAGCTTTCTTT.

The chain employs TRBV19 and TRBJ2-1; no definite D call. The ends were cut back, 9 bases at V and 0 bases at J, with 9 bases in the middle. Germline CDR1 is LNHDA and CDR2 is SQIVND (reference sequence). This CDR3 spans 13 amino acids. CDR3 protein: CASKNHSYNEQFF. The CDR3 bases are TGTGCCAGCAAGAACCACTCCTACAATGAGCAGTTCTTC.